This TCR beta chain originates from a study of tumor-infiltrating lymphocytes in primary liver carcinoma. For each extraction, RNA and DNA were obtained together from about 20-30 mg of unsorted bulk tissue. Surgeons resected the patients' primary liver carcinomas. Chronic HBV infection was present in the patients, who were treatment-naive. Priming with a constant-region primer yielded TCR beta cDNA from 400 to 550 ng total RNA. Libraries covering TCR beta were generated through three nested multiplex PCR rounds (using a slightly modified ARM-PCR). The first two PCR rounds, around 11 cycles each, used TRBV1-TRBV30 forward primers and a C-beta reverse primer. TCRdb re-called the multiplex PCR reads through MiXCR, storing one row per CDR3 protein. This table has under 130,000 distinct CDR3 sequences, around 84% appearing once. Notes on the study in general: Reduced overlap was seen in tumor-adjacent and tumor-blood pairs versus tumor region pairs. Roughly 7-25% of top clones, and no more, occurred in all five tumor regions.

CDR1 and CDR2 from the germline V gene are ENHRY and SYGVKD. CDR3 size: 16 residues. This clonotype is a singleton in its sample. Antigen unknown. The junction shows a germline mismatch at one end, possibly a read error. The clonotype comes from a man between 35 and 55 years old with primary liver carcinoma and hepatitis B virus infection. The chain combines TRBV10-3 with TRBJ1-5; D not resolved. Sequenced sample: liver tumor tissue from sampling region 3. As for subset: tumor region T3, left-lateral pole. The CDR3 coding sequence is TGCGCCAGCAGTGAGCTCGACCGGGAAGGGAATCAGACCCTGCATTTT. Protein sequence: CASSELDREGNQTLHF.